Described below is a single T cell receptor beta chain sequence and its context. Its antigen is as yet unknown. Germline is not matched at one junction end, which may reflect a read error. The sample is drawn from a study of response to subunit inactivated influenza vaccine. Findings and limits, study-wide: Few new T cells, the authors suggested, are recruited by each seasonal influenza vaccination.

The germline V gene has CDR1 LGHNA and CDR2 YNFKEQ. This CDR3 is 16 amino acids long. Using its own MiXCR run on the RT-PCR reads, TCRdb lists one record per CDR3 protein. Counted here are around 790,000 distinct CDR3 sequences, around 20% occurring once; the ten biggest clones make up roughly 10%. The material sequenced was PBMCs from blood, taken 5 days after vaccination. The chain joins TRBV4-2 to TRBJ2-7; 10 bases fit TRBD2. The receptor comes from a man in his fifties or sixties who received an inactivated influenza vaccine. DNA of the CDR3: TGTGCCAGCAGCCAAGATCAGCAGCGGGAGGGTTACGAGAAGTACTTC. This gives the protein CASSQDQQREGYEKYF.